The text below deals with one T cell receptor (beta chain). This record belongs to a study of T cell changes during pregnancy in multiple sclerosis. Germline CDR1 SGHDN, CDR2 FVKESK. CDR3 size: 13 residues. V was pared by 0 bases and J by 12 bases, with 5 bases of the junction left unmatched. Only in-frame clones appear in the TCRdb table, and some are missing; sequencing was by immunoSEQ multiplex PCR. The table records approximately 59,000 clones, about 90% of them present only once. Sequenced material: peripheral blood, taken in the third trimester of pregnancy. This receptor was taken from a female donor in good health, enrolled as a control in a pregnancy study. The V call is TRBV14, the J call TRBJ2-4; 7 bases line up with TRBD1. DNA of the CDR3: TGTGCCAGCAGCCAAGATTGGGACAGTCGTCAGTACTTC. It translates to CASSQDWDSRQYF.